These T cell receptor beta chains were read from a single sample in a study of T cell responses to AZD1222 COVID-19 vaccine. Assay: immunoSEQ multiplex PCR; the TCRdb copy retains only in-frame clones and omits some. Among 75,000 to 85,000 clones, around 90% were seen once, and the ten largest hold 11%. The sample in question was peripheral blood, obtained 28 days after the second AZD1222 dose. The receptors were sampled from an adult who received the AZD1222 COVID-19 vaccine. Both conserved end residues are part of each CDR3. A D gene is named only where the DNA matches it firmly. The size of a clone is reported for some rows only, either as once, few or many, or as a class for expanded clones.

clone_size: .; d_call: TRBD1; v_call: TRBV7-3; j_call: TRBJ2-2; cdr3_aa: CASSFETGSTGELFF; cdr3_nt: TGTGCCAGCAGCTTCGAGACAGGGAGCACCGGGGAGCTGTTTTTT
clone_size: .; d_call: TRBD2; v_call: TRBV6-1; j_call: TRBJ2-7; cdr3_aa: CASSPAGSEQYF; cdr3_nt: TGTGCCAGCAGTCCAGCGGGGAGCGAGCAGTACTTC
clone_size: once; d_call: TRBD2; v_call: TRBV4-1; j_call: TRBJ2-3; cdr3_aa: CASSQVSTSGAMGIADTQYF; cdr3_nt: TGCGCCAGCAGCCAAGTATCGACTAGCGGGGCGATGGGCATCGCAGATACGCAGTATTTT
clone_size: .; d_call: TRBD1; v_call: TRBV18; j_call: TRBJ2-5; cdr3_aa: CASSPPGQGAGTQYF; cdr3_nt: TGTGCCAGCTCACCACCCGGACAGGGGGCCGGGACCCAGTACTTC
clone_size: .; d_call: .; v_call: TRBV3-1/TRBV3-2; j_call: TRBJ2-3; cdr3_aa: CASSQQRGYTDTQYF; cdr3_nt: TGTGCCAGCAGCCAACAGAGGGGGTATACAGATACGCAGTATTTT
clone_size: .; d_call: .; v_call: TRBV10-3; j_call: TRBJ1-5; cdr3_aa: CATQMESSNQPQHF; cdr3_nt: TGTGCCACACAAATGGAGTCCAGCAATCAGCCCCAGCATTTT
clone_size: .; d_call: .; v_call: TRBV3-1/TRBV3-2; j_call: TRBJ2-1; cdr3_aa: CASSQDRREQFF; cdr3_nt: TGTGCCAGCAGCCAAGACAGGCGGGAGCAGTTCTTC
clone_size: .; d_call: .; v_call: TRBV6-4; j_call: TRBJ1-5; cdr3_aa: CASSLDQHQPQHF; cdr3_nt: TGTGCCAGCAGTCTTGATCAGCATCAGCCCCAGCATTTT
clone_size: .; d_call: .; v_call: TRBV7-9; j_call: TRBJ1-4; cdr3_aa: CASSPLGGINEKLFF; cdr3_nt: TGTGCCAGCAGCCCCCTCGGGGGGATTAATGAAAAACTGTTTTTT
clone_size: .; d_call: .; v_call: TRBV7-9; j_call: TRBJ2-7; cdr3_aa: CASSLGQGEPYEQYF; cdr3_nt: TGTGCCAGCAGCTTAGGGCAGGGAGAACCGTACGAGCAGTACTTC
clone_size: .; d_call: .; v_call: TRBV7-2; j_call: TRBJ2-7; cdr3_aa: CASSRTVSYEQYF; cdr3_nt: TGTGCCAGCAGCCGGACAGTCTCCTACGAGCAGTACTTC
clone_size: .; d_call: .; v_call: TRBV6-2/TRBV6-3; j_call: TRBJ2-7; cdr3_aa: CASSPQVYEQYF; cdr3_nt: TGTGCCAGCAGCCCACAGGTGTACGAGCAGTACTTC
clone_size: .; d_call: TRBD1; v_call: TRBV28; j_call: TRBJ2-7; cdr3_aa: CASSSPHGTGTYEQYF; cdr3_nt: TGTGCCAGCAGTTCCCCACACGGGACAGGGACCTACGAGCAGTACTTC
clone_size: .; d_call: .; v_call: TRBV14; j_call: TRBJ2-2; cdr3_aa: CASSEARNTGELFF; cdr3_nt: TGTGCCAGCAGCGAGGCAAGAAACACCGGGGAGCTGTTTTTT
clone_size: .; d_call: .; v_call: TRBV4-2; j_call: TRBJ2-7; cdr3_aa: CASSQVDRSYEQYF; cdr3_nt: TGTGCCAGCAGCCAAGTGGACAGATCCTACGAGCAGTACTTC
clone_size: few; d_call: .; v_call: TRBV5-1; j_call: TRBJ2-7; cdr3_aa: CASSLIGYEQYF; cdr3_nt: TGCGCCAGCAGCTTGATCGGGTACGAGCAGTACTTC
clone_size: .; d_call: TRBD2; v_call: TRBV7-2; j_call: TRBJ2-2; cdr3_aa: CASSFIAGGRTGELFF; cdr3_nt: TGTGCCAGCAGCTTCATTGCGGGGGGGCGGACCGGGGAGCTGTTTTTT
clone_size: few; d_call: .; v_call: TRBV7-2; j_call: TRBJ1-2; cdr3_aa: CASSIPTGILAGYTF; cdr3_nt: TGTGCCAGCAGCATACCAACAGGGATTCTGGCTGGCTACACCTTC
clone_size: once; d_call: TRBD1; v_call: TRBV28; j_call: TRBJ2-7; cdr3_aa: CASSWTGGIYEQYF; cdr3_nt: TGTGCCAGCAGTTGGACAGGGGGGATCTACGAGCAGTACTTC
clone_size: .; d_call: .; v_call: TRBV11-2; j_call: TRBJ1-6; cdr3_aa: CASRRTGSLNSPLHF; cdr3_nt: TGTGCCAGCAGACGTACCGGGAGTTTAAATTCACCCCTCCACTTT
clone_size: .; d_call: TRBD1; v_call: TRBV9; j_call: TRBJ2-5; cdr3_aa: CASSLGQGLQTQYF; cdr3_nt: TGTGCCAGCAGCTTGGGACAGGGGTTGCAGACCCAGTACTTC
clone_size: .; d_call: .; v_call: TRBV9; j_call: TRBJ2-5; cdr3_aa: CASSVGQSWVETQYF; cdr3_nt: TGTGCCAGCAGCGTAGGCCAGTCATGGGTGGAGACCCAGTACTTC